This T cell receptor beta chain was observed in a study of OX40 agonist ivuxolimab in advanced cancers. The wider study: Each patient was given ivuxolimab into a vein every 2 weeks, at 0.01 to 10 mg/kg.

This table comes from immunoSEQ multiplex PCR, and its TCRdb copy is limited to in-frame clones, with some not included. The sample lists about 94,000 clones, over 75% occurring once. As for this clone: Its antigen remains unknown.

With 2 bases removed from V and 11 bases from J, the gap between germline ends came to 7 bases. Looked up from germline, CDR1 is MNHNS and CDR2 is SASEGT. The CDR3 length is 11 residues. General study findings and limits: With doses of 0.1 to 3.0 mg/kg, CD4+ and CD8+ blood T cells had undergone clonal expansion by week 6.

Enrollment shut out patients with autoimmune disease history or systemic immunosuppression. The source material was CD4+ or CD8+ T cells sorted from blood, sampled in a trial of the OX40 agonist ivuxolimab. The receptor's source is an adult with an advanced solid tumor such as melanoma, head and neck, liver or kidney cancer. V and J are TRBV6-1 and TRBJ1-5; D unclear. Here the CDR3 DNA reads TGTGCCAGCAGTGAACTAGAGGCCCAGCATTTT. Its translation is CASSELEAQHF.